This is a list of T cell receptor beta chains from one sample in a study of T cell repertoires in cytomegalovirus infection. TCRdb analysed the reads with MiXCR anew, one entry per CDR3 protein. The sample includes 700,000 to 850,000 distinct CDR3 sequences, approximately 30% of them seen just once. These receptors lack a known antigen. Sequencing was performed on cultured CD8+ T cells from PBMCs, taken from culture after CMV antigen stimulation. These receptor sequences come from a human donor in good health (CMV status not recorded). Some clones in this sample may be carry-over from other donors' samples. CDR3s include the opening cysteine and the closing phenylalanine or tryptophan. D genes are given only for firm matches. Size is stated for part of the rows, as once, few or many counts, or as a class when the clone is expanded.

d_gene	abundance	j_gene	v_gene	CDR3aa	CDR3nt
NA	NA	TRBJ2-6	TRBV27	CSNSLGSQGHASGANVLTF	TGTTCCAACAGTTTAGGTAGTCAGGGCCACGCTTCAGGGGCCAACGTCCTGACTTTC
TRBD2	NA	TRBJ2-2	TRBV2	CASSPSGGSNTGELFF	TGTGCCAGCAGTCCTAGCGGGGGGTCGAACACCGGGGAGCTGTTTTTT
NA	NA	TRBJ1-6	TRBV10-2	CASSDWLSSPLHF	TGCGCCAGCAGTGACTGGTTGTCTTCACCCCTCCACTTT
NA	many	TRBJ1-5	TRBV6-1	CASTELGLQPQHF	TGTGCCAGCACAGAGTTAGGGCTCCAGCCCCAGCATTTT
NA	NA	TRBJ2-3	TRBV13	CASSSGGRTDTQYF	TGTGCCAGCAGCTCGGGGGGCCGCACAGATACGCAGTATTTT
NA	NA	TRBJ2-1	TRBV6-5	CASSYGSEYVNEQFF	TGTGCCAGCAGTTACGGTAGCGAGTATGTCAATGAGCAGTTCTTC
NA	NA	TRBJ1-5	TRBV7-2	CVSSLAQSNQPQHF	TGTGTCAGCAGCTTAGCCCAGAGCAATCAGCCCCAGCATTTT
NA	many	TRBJ2-2	TRBV12-3/TRBV12-4	CASSFGSVAVTTVGLGELFF	TGTGCCAGCAGTTTCGGGAGCGTCGCGGTAACCACAGTAGGACTTGGGGAGCTGTTTTTT
TRBD1	few	TRBJ2-5	TRBV20-1	CSARGQGSYQETQYF	TGCAGTGCTAGAGGACAGGGATCGTACCAAGAGACCCAGTACTTC
NA	few	TRBJ1-2	TRBV9	CASSVGGGVNGYTF	TGTGCCAGCAGCGTAGGGGGGGGCGTCAATGGCTACACCTTC